The clone carrying this T cell receptor (beta chain) was recorded at least ten times. The antigen remains unidentified. This sample is part of a study of T cells after yellow fever vaccination. Study findings and constraints: Relatively few clonotypes were ones that appeared in both CD4 and CD8 compartments. Bulk-population clonotypes that are abundant could appear as contaminants in FACS-sorted repertoires.

TCRdb reanalysed the 5' RACE reads using MiXCR and keeps one entry per CDR3 protein. Here the sample spans 250,000 or so distinct CDR3 sequences, roughly 3.5% being singletons. Germline V gene lookup returns CDR1 DFQATT and CDR2 SNEGSKA (reference sequence). V dropped 3 bases and J dropped 4 bases, with 12 bases sitting between them. The CDR3 totals 13 residues. The sequence was obtained from a man between 18 and 29 years old who received the YFV17D yellow fever vaccine. Specimen: PBMCs, collected 15 days after the yellow fever booster vaccination. The genes are TRBV20-1 and TRBJ2-5; perhaps TRBD2 as D (5 bases). The CDR3 DNA follows: TGCAGTGCTAGCGCGGACTTAAGAGAGACCCAGTACTTC. This sequence encodes CSASADLRETQYF.